One and the same sample provided the 20 T cell receptor beta chains below, sequenced in a study of T cells after yellow fever vaccination. TCRdb re-called the 5' RACE reads with MiXCR, one entry per CDR3 protein. The sample lists about 550,000 distinct CDR3 sequences, about 19% occurring once. The source material was PBMCs, sampled 15 days after the yellow fever booster vaccination. Receptors were obtained from a man aged 25-45 years who received the YFV17D yellow fever vaccine.

The chain uses TRBV5-1 and TRBJ2-1; 11 bases are shared with TRBD2. With 0 bases clipped from V and 8 bases from J, the junction kept 4 bases outside the gene matches. Germline CDR1 reads SGHRS; CDR2 reads YFSETQ. The CDR3 runs to 15 residues. The CDR3 here is CASSLGSGRAYEQFF. The CDR3 bases are TGCGCCAGCAGCTTGGGTAGCGGGAGGGCCTATGAGCAGTTCTTC.

V and J are TRBV5-1 and TRBJ2-1; TRBD2 agrees at 7 bases. The CDR3 has 16 residues. J was trimmed by 5 bases and V by 2 bases; bases with no gene match: 10. Per the germline V gene, CDR1 is SGHRS and CDR2 is YFSETQ. CDR3: CASSLGRWGGDNEQFF. The CDR3 coding sequence is TGCGCCAGCAGCTTAGGGCGGTGGGGAGGGGACAATGAGCAGTTCTTC.

This clonotype has only a few counts. This rearrangement joins TRBV20-1 to TRBJ2-5; D is unresolved. Germline V lookup: CDR1 DFQATT, CDR2 SNEGSKA (reference sequence). CDR3 length equals 13 residues. V lost 0 bases and J 4 bases, leaving 9 bases between the germline ends. CDR3 bases: TGCAGTGCTAGAGATGTTGTGGGAGAGACCCAGTACTTC. It translates to CSARDVVGETQYF.

This clonotype was seen at least ten times. This rearrangement joins TRBV11-2 to TRBJ2-7, with 8 bases matching TRBD2. Unmatched junction bases numbered 0, after V lost 1 base and J lost 4 bases. The CDR3 covers 13 residues. In germline, CDR1 is SGHAT, CDR2 FQNNGV. The CDR3 here is CASSLASGYEQYF. For the CDR3, the DNA is TGTGCCAGCAGCTTAGCTAGCGGGTACGAGCAGTACTTC.

This clonotype is a singleton in its sample. The V gene is TRBV19, the J gene TRBJ2-2; no clear D. Trimming shortened V by 6 bases and J by 1 base, and 6 bases separated the two germline ends. The germline gives CDR1 LNHDA, CDR2 SQIVND (reference sequence). The CDR3 consists of 13 residues. Written as DNA, the CDR3 is TGTGCCAGTAGCGAACTGAACACCGGGGAGCTGTTTTTT. Protein: CASSELNTGELFF.

This clonotype has a handful of counts. V usage is TRBV4-3 and J usage is TRBJ1-4; D gene unclear. Per germline, CDR1 LGHNA and CDR2 YSLEER. CDR3 length: 13 residues. Trimming shortened V by 1 base and J by 8 bases, and 8 bases separated the two germline ends. For the CDR3, the DNA is TGCGCCAGCAGCCAAGGACCCAACGAAAAACTGTTTTTT. Residues: CASSQGPNEKLFF.

The gene calls are TRBV12-3 or TRBV12-4 and TRBJ2-7, with 11 bases that match TRBD2. Trimming took 6 bases from V and 3 from J; bases not matched to a gene: 4. This CDR3 region has 14 residues. CDR3 loop: CASRTSGSGYEQYF. CDR3 nucleotides: TGTGCCAGCAGAACTAGCGGGAGTGGCTACGAGCAGTACTTC.

In its sample, this clonotype was seen a few times. CDR3 region: CASSYQGQQETQYF. DNA of the CDR3: TGTGCCAGCAGTTACCAGGGACAGCAAGAGACCCAGTACTTC. The chain combines TRBV6-2 or TRBV6-3 with TRBJ2-5; 7 positions agree with TRBD1. Germline CDR1 reads MNHEY; CDR2 reads SVGEGT. The junction had 2 bases not matched to a gene; V was cut back by 2 bases and J by 2 bases. This CDR3 region has 14 residues.

The chain links TRBV25-1 to TRBJ2-2; 8 bases fit TRBD1. The germline CDR1 and CDR2 sequences are MGHDK and SYGVNS. The junction had 9 bases not matched to a gene; V was cut back by 6 bases and J by 3 bases. The CDR3 sequence is 16 residues long. In DNA, the CDR3 is TGTGCCAGCAGAGACCCCGGGACAGGTGACACCGGGGAGCTGTTTTTT. As protein: CASRDPGTGDTGELFF.

This clonotype was seen a handful of times. The chain links TRBV7-8 to TRBJ2-2; 7 bases align to TRBD1. V trimming: 2 bases; J trimming: 4 bases; junction bases outside the gene matches: 4. The CDR3 sequence is 15 residues long. Germline V lookup: CDR1 SGHVS, CDR2 FQNEAQ. Here the CDR3 DNA reads TGTGCCAGCAGCTTACTGGGACAGTTCACCGGGGAGCTGTTTTTT. It translates to CASSLLGQFTGELFF.

This chain joins TRBV6-2 or TRBV6-3 and TRBJ2-1; D is undetermined. The V and J ends lost 7 bases and 8 bases respectively, with 12 bases between them. Germline assignment: CDR1 MNHEY and CDR2 SVGEGT. The CDR3 covers 12 residues. CDR3: CASNYPEDEQFF. The CDR3 DNA reads TGTGCCAGCAACTACCCCGAGGATGAGCAGTTCTTC.

The chain combines TRBV25-1 with TRBJ1-5; D uncertain. The length of the CDR3 is 14 residues. Trimming took off 1 base at V and 3 bases at J, with 7 bases between the two ends. Looked up from germline, CDR1 is MGHDK and CDR2 is SYGVNS. For the CDR3, the DNA is TGTGCCAGCAGTGAATTCGGCAACAATCAGCCCCAGCATTTT. Translating gives CASSEFGNNQPQHF.

In its sample, this clonotype was seen a few times. This rearrangement joins TRBV20-1 to TRBJ2-3; D not resolved. Germline V gene data show CDR1 as DFQATT and CDR2 as SNEGSKA (reference sequence). Trimming took off 3 bases at V and 1 base at J, with 5 bases between the two ends. This CDR3 is built from 12 residues. The CDR3 reads CSASLGTDTQYF. The CDR3, as DNA: TGCAGTGCTAGTTTGGGCACAGATACGCAGTATTTT.

This chain links TRBV7-2 with TRBJ2-7; no clear D gene. Trimming took 11 bases from V and 6 from J, leaving 14 bases between them. Germline-derived CDR1 and CDR2 are SGHTA and FQGNSA. The CDR3 length is 11 residues. CDR3 in amino acids: CAPCCKREQYF. The CDR3 DNA is TGTGCCCCGTGTTGTAAGCGCGAGCAGTACTTC.

V gene TRBV24-1 combines with J gene TRBJ2-1, with D possibly matching TRBD2 (6 bases). V lost 5 bases, J lost 8 bases, and 12 bases lay in between. The CDR3 has 13 residues. Per the germline V gene, CDR1 is KGHDR and CDR2 is SFDVKD. CDR3 sequence (DNA): TGTGCCACCAGTGTAGGAGGGTTGGATGAGCAGTTCTTC. Protein product: CATSVGGLDEQFF.

Only a few counts were recorded for this clonotype. This rearrangement joins TRBV6-2 or TRBV6-3 to TRBJ2-7; TRBD2 matches at 12 bases. Unmatched junction bases numbered 7, after V lost 2 bases and J lost 2 bases. This CDR3 comprises 17 residues. Germline V gene sequence: CDR1 MNHEY, CDR2 SVGEGT. The DNA for the CDR3 is TGTGCCAGCAGTTACCCAACTAGCGGGAGGTTAACCTACGAGCAGTACTTC. It yields the protein CASSYPTSGRLTYEQYF.

The V and J genes are TRBV20-1 and TRBJ2-1, with 10 bases fitting TRBD1. The V gene end was trimmed by 6 bases and the J gene end by 5 bases; junction bases not matched to a gene: 4. CDR3 length: 13 amino acids. CDR1 DFQATT and CDR2 SNEGSKA come from the germline V gene (reference sequence). As DNA, the CDR3 is TGCAGTGCGAGGACAGGGGGTAACAATGAGCAGTTCTTC. It specifies CSARTGGNNEQFF.

The genes are TRBV29-1 and TRBJ2-1; 7 bases agree with TRBD2. Trimming removed 5 bases from V and 5 bases from J; junction bases left unmatched: 12. Looked up from germline, CDR1 is SQVTM and CDR2 is ANQGSEA. The CDR3 totals 15 residues. The CDR3 sequence is CSVITPGLSDNEQFF. CDR3 in DNA: TGCAGCGTTATTACTCCGGGACTATCAGACAATGAGCAGTTCTTC.

This chain joins TRBV20-1 and TRBJ1-3; 8 bases match TRBD1. J gave up 2 bases and V 0 bases, and 3 bases lay outside the gene matches. The CDR3 contains 15 residues. Looked up from germline, CDR1 is DFQATT and CDR2 is SNEGSKA (reference sequence). The CDR3 DNA sequence: TGCAGTGCTAGAGATAAGGACAGGGCTGGAAACACCATATATTTT. Translation gives CSARDKDRAGNTIYF.

The J gene is TRBJ2-5, the V gene TRBV30; 8 positions agree with TRBD1. Germline V gives CDR1 GTSNPN, CDR2 SVGIG (reference sequence). The CDR3 consists of 14 residues. The trim removed 3 bases at V and 5 bases at J, leaving 8 bases unmatched. This CDR3 is CAWRPRQGRETQYF. As DNA, the CDR3 is TGTGCCTGGAGGCCACGACAGGGGAGGGAGACCCAGTACTTC.